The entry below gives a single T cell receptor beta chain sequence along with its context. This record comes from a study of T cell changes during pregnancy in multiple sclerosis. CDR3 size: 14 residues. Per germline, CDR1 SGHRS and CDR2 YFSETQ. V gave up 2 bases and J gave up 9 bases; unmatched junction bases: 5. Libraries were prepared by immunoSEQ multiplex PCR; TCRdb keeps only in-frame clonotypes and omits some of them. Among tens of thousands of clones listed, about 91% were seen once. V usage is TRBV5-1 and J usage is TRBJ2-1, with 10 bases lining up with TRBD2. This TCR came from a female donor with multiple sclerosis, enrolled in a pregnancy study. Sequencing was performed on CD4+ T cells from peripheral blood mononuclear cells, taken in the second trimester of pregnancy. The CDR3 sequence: CASSLSGRATEQFF. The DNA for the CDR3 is TGCGCCAGCAGCTTAAGCGGGAGGGCCACTGAGCAGTTCTTC.